This T cell receptor (beta chain) was identified in a study of blood T cell repertoires in COVID-19. Study summary: T cells, B-cell-depleted T cells, or PBMCs supplied cDNA or gDNA.

In germline, CDR1 is LNHDA, CDR2 SQIVND (reference sequence). The CDR3 is 13 residues long. Per the original data handling: Reference gene primer amplification gave estimated nucleated cell counts. Libraries were prepared by immunoSEQ multiplex PCR; TCRdb keeps only in-frame clonotypes and omits some of them. V, J and clone size are those of that table, while D and trimming were read from the DNA. The sample carries about 130,000 clones, approximately 90% recorded once. Points on this clone: Relative to the germline gene, one junction end is altered; a read error may explain this.

The origin of this receptor is a man aged 55 to 69 with COVID-19, enrolled during active disease. Material: peripheral blood. The chain carries TRBV19 and TRBJ1-2, with 8 bases matching TRBD1. CDR3 in amino acids: CASSNPGTGRLEF. CDR3 DNA sequence: TGTGCCAGTAGTAACCCCGGGACAGGTCGGTTGGAGTTC.